The sequence of this T cell receptor (beta chain) was determined in a study of shared clonotypes between healthy human individuals. The study's findings and limits: Generation probabilities were higher for clonotypes shared across all four sorted-subset donors than for unshared ones. When naive CD4 clonotypes were compared across several donors, about 4.9% were shared. Naive subsets tended to show greater estimated richness than memory subsets.

Libraries were prepared by immunoSEQ multiplex PCR; TCRdb keeps only in-frame clonotypes and omits some of them. The data show a few million clones, around 90% seen once. Splitting of CD4+ cells produced CD45RA+ naive and CD45RA-negative memory subsets. With respect to this clone: The target antigen is unknown. This CDR3 is also generated by other DNA sequences in the sample.

This receptor was identified in a man aged 18 to 29 in good health. Some clones in this sample may be carry-over from other donors' samples. Material for sequencing was naive CD4+ T cells from PBMCs. Subset defined: CD45RA+ positively selected.

DNA for the CDR3: TGTGCCAGCAGGAGAACGGGGTTTAATCAGCCCCAGCATTTT. Residues: CASRRTGFNQPQHF. The chain employs TRBV27 and TRBJ1-5; D not certain. The CDR3 contains 14 residues. Trimming took 6 bases from V and 4 from J, leaving 13 bases between them. Germline CDR1 reads MNHEY; CDR2 reads SMNVEV (reference sequence).